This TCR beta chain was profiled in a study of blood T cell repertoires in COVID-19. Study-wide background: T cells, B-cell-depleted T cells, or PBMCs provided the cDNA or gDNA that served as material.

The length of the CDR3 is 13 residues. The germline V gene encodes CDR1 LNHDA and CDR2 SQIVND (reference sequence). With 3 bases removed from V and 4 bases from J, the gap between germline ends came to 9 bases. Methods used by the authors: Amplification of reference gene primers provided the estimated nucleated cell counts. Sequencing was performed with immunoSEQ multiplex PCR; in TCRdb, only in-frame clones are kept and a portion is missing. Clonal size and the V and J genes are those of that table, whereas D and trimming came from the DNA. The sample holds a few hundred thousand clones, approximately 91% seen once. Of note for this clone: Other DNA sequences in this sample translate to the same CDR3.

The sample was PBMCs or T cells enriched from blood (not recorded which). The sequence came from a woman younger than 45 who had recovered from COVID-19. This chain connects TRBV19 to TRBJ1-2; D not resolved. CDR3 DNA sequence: TGTGCCAGTAGTATTGGTACTTCCTATGGCTACACCTTC. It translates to CASSIGTSYGYTF.